Below, one TCR beta chain is given with its context. Its target is unknown. The data stem from a study of memory CD4+ T cells and cytomegalovirus serostatus. Study background: Donors were healthy Belgian adults, under 10 CMV seropositive and 20 to 25 seronegative.

Losses at the gene ends were 1 base for V and 4 bases for J; bases not matched to a gene: 10. The CDR3 consists of 18 residues. Germline V CDR1 and CDR2: SGHVS, FNYEAQ. The study's findings and limits: Repertoires predicted CMV serostatus with median bootstrapped AUC of about 0.96.

The sort gate was single viable CD3+CD4+CD8-CD45RO+ cells for memory CD4+ T cells. TCRdb's table, derived via immunoSEQ multiplex PCR, lists solely in-frame clones and lacks some. Altogether over 45,000 clones are present, 82% being singletons, with the ten largest covering just under 0.5%. The rearrangement links TRBV7-6 to TRBJ2-3, with 11 nucleotides matching TRBD2. The receptor was isolated from an adult in good health and CMV-seronegative. Some clones in this sample may be carry-over from other donors' samples. Material: memory CD4+ T cells from blood. CDR3 sequence reads: CASSLGGMRSGRADTQYF. CDR3 nucleotides: TGTGCCAGCAGCTTAGGGGGGATGCGTAGCGGGAGGGCAGATACGCAGTATTTT.